What follows are 32 T cell receptor beta chains derived from one specimen sequenced in a study of T cell therapy after organ transplantation. These receptors are not linked to any known antigen. The data were produced by immunoSEQ multiplex PCR, yet TCRdb's version contains in-frame clones alone and is incomplete. The data hold 20,000 or so clones, with roughly 84% observed a single time. Time point specified: 20-29 weeks after completion of therapy. The sample here was CD8+ T cells from blood, taken after autologous CMV-specific T cell therapy. Every receptor here comes from a human patient who had received a solid organ transplant and had CMV disease. The graft donor may account for some of the T cells.

The gene calls are TRBV6-5 and TRBJ2-1, with no clear D. Germline CDR1 MNHEY, CDR2 SVGAGI. V lost 4 bases and J 7 bases, leaving 14 bases between the germline ends. This CDR3 has 14 amino acids. CDR3 in amino acids: CASSSDGPSNEQFF. In nucleotides, the CDR3 is TGTGCCAGCAGTTCGGACGGTCCCTCAAATGAGCAGTTCTTC.

The chain is built from TRBV6-5 and TRBJ2-5; weak D call: TRBD1 (5 bases). Germline CDR1 reads MNHEY; CDR2 reads SVGAGI. V dropped 2 bases and J dropped 5 bases, with 15 bases sitting between them. The CDR3 spans 15 residues. CDR3: CASSYHGVGLETQYF. CDR3 nucleotide sequence: TGTGCCAGCAGTTACCACGGAGTGGGGCTGGAGACCCAGTACTTC.

The chain carries TRBV10-3 and TRBJ1-1; D is undetermined. CDR1 ENHRY and CDR2 SYGVKD come from the germline V gene. V lost 3 bases and J 2 bases, leaving 13 bases between the germline ends. The CDR3 has 15 residues. The CDR3: CAISDEAGLNTEAFF. In nucleotides, the CDR3 is TGTGCCATCAGTGATGAGGCAGGACTCAACACTGAAGCTTTCTTT.

This clone was detected only once. The chain has TRBV9 and TRBJ2-1; D is uncertain. This CDR3 is 11 amino acids long. Per the germline V gene, CDR1 is SGDLS and CDR2 is YYNGEE. Trimming removed 4 bases at V and 8 bases at J, with 7 bases between. The CDR3 loop reads CASSLLDEQFF. CDR3 DNA: TGTGCCAGCAGCCTCCTGGATGAGCAGTTCTTC.

This chain links TRBV2 with TRBJ2-1; 10 nucleotides line up with TRBD2. This CDR3 region has 16 residues. CDR1 is SNHLY, CDR2 FYNNEI, per germline. V trimming: 11 bases; J trimming: 9 bases; junction bases outside the gene matches: 19. The CDR3 protein is CAGTPVIAGGRGEQFF. The DNA of the CDR3 is TGTGCCGGCACCCCAGTTATAGCGGGGGGCCGGGGTGAGCAGTTCTTC.

The chain is built from TRBV27 and TRBJ1-2, with D maybe TRBD1 (5 bases). The V and J ends lost 1 base and 4 bases respectively, with 7 bases between them. The CDR3 extends over 13 amino acids. Germline CDR1 is MNHEY and CDR2 is SMNVEV (reference sequence). CDR3 DNA: TGTGCCAGCAGTTTATTCGGGGGCTATGGCTACACCTTC. Residues: CASSLFGGYGYTF.

The rearrangement uses TRBV4-1 and TRBJ2-7, with D unresolved. The CDR3 extends over 13 amino acids. V was trimmed by 0 bases and J by 2 bases, leaving 5 bases between them. Germline CDR1 reads MGHRA; CDR2 reads YSYEKL. CDR3 protein: CASSQDTAYEQYF. The CDR3 DNA reads as TGCGCCAGCAGCCAAGATACGGCCTACGAGCAGTACTTC.

This chain joins TRBV7-2 and TRBJ2-3, with TRBD2 matching over 7 bases. The ends lost 5 bases at V and 1 base at J; junction bases unmatched: 6. The CDR3 is 15 amino acids. Per germline, CDR1 SGHTA and CDR2 FQGNSA. CDR3 loop: CASSESAGGTDTQYF. The CDR3, as DNA: TGTGCCAGCAGCGAGAGCGCGGGGGGCACAGATACGCAGTATTTT.

V is TRBV28 and J is TRBJ2-2; 11 nucleotides align to TRBD2. The CDR3 spans 16 residues. Germline loops: CDR1 MDHEN, CDR2 SYDVKM. V gave up 3 bases and J gave up 2 bases; unmatched junction bases: 2. Here the CDR3 reads CASSLGTSGNTGELFF. As DNA, the CDR3 is TGTGCCAGCAGTTTGGGGACTAGCGGTAACACCGGGGAGCTGTTTTTT.

V gene TRBV9 combines with J gene TRBJ2-6, with D unclear. The CDR3 has 16 residues. Trimming stripped 4 bases from V and 0 bases from J, with 11 bases between. Per germline, CDR1 SGDLS and CDR2 YYNGEE. CDR3 nucleotides: TGTGCCAGCAGCCTAAGCTCAGGCTCTGGGGCCAACGTCCTGACTTTC. Protein: CASSLSSGSGANVLTF.

This clone is labeled as medium-sized. This chain joins TRBV5-6 and TRBJ2-7; D not certain. The CDR3 has 13 residues. Germline V gene sequence: CDR1 SGHDT, CDR2 YYEEEE. Trimming shortened V by 4 bases and J by 4 bases, and 12 bases separated the two germline ends. This chain's CDR3 is CASSPGYKYEQYF. In DNA, the CDR3 is TGTGCCAGCAGCCCGGGCTACAAGTACGAGCAGTACTTC. The entire variable domain, with the rest obtained from reference TRBV5-6 and TRBJ2-7, is as follows: DAGVTQSPTHLIKTRGQQVTLRCSPKSGHDTVSWYQQALGQGPQFIFQYYEEEERQRGNFPDRFSGHQFPNYSSELNVNALLLGDSALYLCASSPGYKYEQYFGPGTRLTVT.

In its sample, this clone was seen once. The rearrangement joins TRBV7-6 to TRBJ2-5, with a weak D call TRBD2 (6 bases). Trimming stripped 1 base from V and 2 bases from J, with 17 bases between. Germline V gene data show CDR1 as SGHVS and CDR2 as FNYEAQ. The CDR3 loop spans 17 amino acids. DNA for the CDR3: TGTGCCAGCAGCTTAGGAGGCTATGGACGGGGGCAAGAGACCCAGTACTTC. This translates into CASSLGGYGRGQETQYF.

The chain couples TRBV4-1 to TRBJ2-7; 8 bases line up with TRBD2. Germline V gives CDR1 MGHRA, CDR2 YSYEKL. The CDR3 contains 15 residues. The ends lost 4 bases at V and 4 bases at J; junction bases unmatched: 9. The CDR3 region is CASSLGREGGYEQYF. The CDR3 DNA reads TGCGCCAGCAGCCTCGGACGGGAGGGCGGTTACGAGCAGTACTTC.

This clone was seen repeatedly, ten times or more. V is TRBV18 and J is TRBJ1-1; the D gene is possibly TRBD1 (5 bases). The CDR3 is made up of 16 amino acids. V lost 3 bases and J 1 base, leaving 15 bases between the germline ends. From germline, CDR1 is KGHSH and CDR2 LQKENI. CDR3 in DNA: TGTGCCAGCTCACCGGGGGGGGTGCCGAGGAACACTGAAGCTTTCTTT. It specifies CASSPGGVPRNTEAFF. Variable domain in full (rest from reference TRBV18 and TRBJ1-1): NAGVMQNPRHLVRRRGQEARLRCSPMKGHSHVYWYRQLPEEGLKFMVYLQKENIIDESGMPKERFSAEFPKEGPSILRIQQVVRGDSAAYFCASSPGGVPRNTEAFFGQGTRLTVV.

The genes are TRBV28 and TRBJ2-7; 9 bases agree with TRBD2. The germline gives CDR1 MDHEN, CDR2 SYDVKM. J gave up 1 base and V 3 bases, and 4 bases lay outside the gene matches. CDR3 size: 15 residues. The CDR3 nucleotides are TGTGCCAGCAGTTTCGGTCTAGCGGGATCCTACGAGCAGTACTTC. This codes for CASSFGLAGSYEQYF.

This clone was detected a few times. The chain joins TRBV14 to TRBJ2-7; D remains unclear. The V and J ends lost 4 bases and 3 bases respectively, with 10 bases between them. Germline CDR1 reads SGHDN; CDR2 reads FVKESK. There are 13 residues in the CDR3. As DNA, the CDR3 is TGTGCCAGCAGCCCCCGGCGAAACTACGAGCAGTACTTC. Protein product: CASSPRRNYEQYF. Based on the CDR3 plus reference TRBV14 and TRBJ2-7, the full variable domain is EAGVTQFPSHSVIEKGQTVTLRCDPISGHDNLYWYRRVMGKEIKFLLHFVKESKQDESGMPNNRFLAERTGGTYSTLKVQPAELEDSGVYFCASSPRRNYEQYFGPGTRLTVT.

The J gene is TRBJ2-3, the V gene TRBV2, with a possible D match to TRBD2 (6 bases). Per germline, CDR1 SNHLY and CDR2 FYNNEI. The CDR3 covers 15 residues. V lost 9 bases and J lost 3, with 19 bases in between. The CDR3 loop reads CARESGRRETDTQYF. DNA for the CDR3: TGTGCCAGGGAATCGGGGCGGAGGGAAACAGATACGCAGTATTTT.

This chain joins TRBV5-4 and TRBJ1-1; perhaps TRBD1 as D (5 bases). The germline V gene encodes CDR1 SGHNT and CDR2 YYREEE (reference sequence). This CDR3 contains 15 residues. Trimming pared 0 bases from V and 4 bases from J, leaving 13 bases between. The CDR3 DNA follows: TGTGCCAGCAGCTTGGATCAAGGGGCCATCACTGAAGCTTTCTTT. It yields the protein CASSLDQGAITEAFF.

This clone was picked up a small number of times. The chain employs TRBV6-5 and TRBJ2-5; either TRBD1 or TRBD2 may fit D (5 bases each). This CDR3 has 12 amino acids. In germline, CDR1 is MNHEY, CDR2 SVGAGI. V was shortened by 5 bases and J by 12 bases, with 16 bases between the two germline ends. This CDR3 is CASSQGTDRKYF. In nucleotides, the CDR3 is TGTGCCAGCAGTCAAGGGACGGATCGGAAGTACTTC.

J is TRBJ2-1 and V is TRBV9, with TRBD2 matching over 11 bases. V shed 3 bases, J shed 7 bases, and the junction held 12 bases outside the gene matches. This CDR3 comprises 17 residues. CDR1 is SGDLS, CDR2 YYNGEE, per germline. Here the CDR3 DNA reads TGTGCCAGCAGCGATGTAGCGGGAGGGCGGTTGAGTAATGAGCAGTTCTTC. Its protein product is CASSDVAGGRLSNEQFF. Looking up the rest from reference TRBV9 and TRBJ2-1 gives the full variable domain: DSGVTQTPKHLITATGQRVTLRCSPRSGDLSVYWYQQSLDQGLQFLIQYYNGEERAKGNILERFSAQQFPDLHSELNLSSLELGDSALYFCASSDVAGGRLSNEQFFGPGTRLTVL.

This rearrangement joins TRBV7-9 to TRBJ2-2, with TRBD2 matching 8 bases. CDR1 and CDR2 (germline): SEHNR, FQNEAQ (reference sequence). Trimming removed 5 bases from V and 6 bases from J; junction bases left unmatched: 5. The CDR3 sequence is 14 residues long. CDR3 loop: CASSEGLVSGELFF. The DNA of the CDR3 is TGTGCCAGCAGCGAGGGACTAGTATCCGGGGAGCTGTTTTTT.

The CDR3 region has the DNA TGTGCCAGTAGTATAGTTCCCCTCGGGAGGGCGGCCAAAAACATTCAGTACTTC. Translation gives CASSIVPLGRAAKNIQYF. The rearrangement uses TRBV19 and TRBJ2-4, with 8 bases matching TRBD2. CDR3 length: 18 amino acids. Germline V lookup: CDR1 LNHDA, CDR2 SQIVND (reference sequence). J gave up 1 base and V 1 base, and 9 bases lay outside the gene matches.

The chain couples TRBV2 to TRBJ2-7, with D possibly matching TRBD2 (6 bases). This CDR3 region has 14 residues. Germline V gene sequence: CDR1 SNHLY, CDR2 FYNNEI. V lost 8 bases and J 1 base, leaving 15 bases between the germline ends. CDR3 coding DNA: TGTGCCAGCCACCAAGCAGGGAGGTCCTACGAGCAGTACTTC. Amino acids: CASHQAGRSYEQYF.

The CDR3 DNA reads TGTGCCAGCAGTCGGACAGGGGGCATCAATCAGCCCCAGCATTTT. Its translation: CASSRTGGINQPQHF. V and J are TRBV27 and TRBJ1-5, with 11 bases matching TRBD1. The CDR3 loop spans 15 amino acids. Germline values: CDR1 MNHEY, CDR2 SMNVEV (reference sequence). V shed 5 bases, J shed 3 bases, and the junction held 3 bases outside the gene matches.

The chain joins TRBV10-3 to TRBJ1-1; the match to TRBD1 covers 10 bases. This CDR3 is 12 amino acids long. The V gene end was trimmed by 6 bases and the J gene end by 8 bases; junction bases not matched to a gene: 3. Germline CDR1 and CDR2: ENHRY and SYGVKD. CDR3 coding DNA: TGTGCCATCAGCGGACAGGGGGTGGAAGCTTTCTTT. Translating gives CAISGQGVEAFF.

The rearrangement uses TRBV11-1 and TRBJ2-1, with 11 bases fitting TRBD2. V lost 5 bases to trimming and J lost 6 bases; unmatched junction nucleotides: 12. CDR1 is SGHAT and CDR2 is FQDESV in the germline V gene (reference sequence). This CDR3 region has 17 residues. CDR3 residues: CASSQTSGAYIGNEQFF. The CDR3 DNA sequence: TGTGCCAGCAGCCAGACTAGCGGGGCGTACATAGGCAATGAGCAGTTCTTC. The variable domain in full, with the rest retrieved from reference TRBV11-1 and TRBJ2-1, is EAEVAQSPRYKITEKSQAVAFWCDPISGHATLYWYRQILGQGPELLVQFQDESVVDDSQLPKDRFSAERLKGVDSTLKIQPAELGDSAMYLCASSQTSGAYIGNEQFFGPGTRLTVL.

The J gene is TRBJ2-1, the V gene TRBV5-4; TRBD1 matches at 8 bases. Germline V gene lookup returns CDR1 SGHNT and CDR2 YYREEE (reference sequence). The length of the CDR3 is 15 residues. V was clipped by 4 bases and J by 6 bases; unmatched bases: 9. CDR3 nucleotides: TGTGCCAGCAGCCCCCGGGACAGGATTTTCAATGAGCAGTTCTTC. It encodes CASSPRDRIFNEQFF.

In this sample, this clone turned up a few times. The chain recombines TRBV6-5 with TRBJ1-2; possible D gene TRBD1, 5 bases. The CDR3 has 14 residues. Trimming removed 2 bases at V and 8 bases at J, with 15 bases between. Looked up from germline, CDR1 is MNHEY and CDR2 is SVGAGI. This CDR3 is CASSYGAGGRGYTF. As DNA, the CDR3 is TGTGCCAGCAGTTACGGGGCAGGCGGACGAGGCTACACCTTC.

V is TRBV19 and J is TRBJ1-1; possible D gene TRBD1, 5 bases. Looked up from germline, CDR1 is LNHDA and CDR2 is SQIVND (reference sequence). Trimming removed 1 base at V and 5 bases at J, with 11 bases between. The CDR3 runs 14 residues. CDR3 loop: CASSIGGTGTEAFF. CDR3 DNA: TGTGCCAGTAGTATAGGGGGGACGGGTACTGAAGCTTTCTTT. Full variable domain (missing parts from reference TRBV19 and TRBJ1-1): DGGITQSPKYLFRKEGQNVTLSCEQNLNHDAMYWYRQDPGQGLRLIYYSQIVNDFQKGDIAEGYSVSREKKESFPLTVTSAQKNPTAFYLCASSIGGTGTEAFFGQGTRLTVV.

This clone was seen more than once but under ten times. The chain is built from TRBV10-3 and TRBJ2-5; D not certain. The length of the CDR3 is 14 residues. The V end lost 6 bases, the J end lost 0 bases, and 11 bases lay between the germline ends. Germline CDR1 ENHRY, CDR2 SYGVKD. The CDR3 spells CAISLQTDQETQYF. The CDR3, as DNA: TGTGCCATCAGCTTACAGACGGACCAAGAGACCCAGTACTTC.

CDR3 bases: TGTGCCAGCCGTCCCTGGGGTTCGAACACCGGGGAGCTGTTTTTT. Residues: CASRPWGSNTGELFF. The chain has TRBV6-5 and TRBJ2-2; no clear D. The CDR3 runs 15 residues. V was clipped by 8 bases and J by 0 bases, with 13 bases between them. CDR1 is MNHEY and CDR2 is SVGAGI in the germline V gene.

The chain is built from TRBV29-1 and TRBJ2-1; 7 bases line up with TRBD1. Germline V gene lookup returns CDR1 SQVTM and CDR2 ANQGSEA. This CDR3 contains 16 residues. The trim removed 1 base at V and 4 bases at J, leaving 10 bases unmatched. The CDR3 sequence: CSVEGGTDDAYNEQFF. The CDR3 DNA follows: TGCAGCGTTGAAGGAGGGACAGACGACGCTTACAATGAGCAGTTCTTC.